The 2 T cell receptor beta chains presented below share a single source sample, sequenced in a study of siplizumab effects on memory and regulatory T cells. Sequencing was performed with immunoSEQ multiplex PCR; in TCRdb, only in-frame clones are kept and a portion is missing. This sample carries roughly 100,000 clones, over 90% of them seen once, and the ten largest clones take 0.6% to 0.7%. The sequencing sample was made of Tregs sorted from blood. Receptors originate from a human donor in good health.

The chain has TRBV4-2 and TRBJ2-2, with D hard to call. The CDR3 length is 13 residues. Germline CDR1 and CDR2: LGHNA and YNFKEQ. The ends were cut back, 0 bases at V and 2 bases at J, with 1 base in the middle. Written as DNA, the CDR3 is TGTGCCAGCAGCCAAGAAAACACCGGGGAGCTGTTTTTT. It yields the protein CASSQENTGELFF.

Only one count was recorded for this clone. The chain is built from TRBV6-6 and TRBJ1-2, with D maybe TRBD1 (6 bases). Germline V lookup: CDR1 MNHNY, CDR2 SVGAGI (reference sequence). V was trimmed by 4 bases and J by 3 bases, leaving 15 bases between them. There are 15 residues in the CDR3. The CDR3 loop is CASSSHTPGDYGYTF. CDR3 in DNA: TGTGCCAGCAGTTCTCATACTCCAGGGGACTATGGCTACACCTTC.